This TCR beta chain was found in a study of T cell responses to AZD1222 COVID-19 vaccine. Study-wide results and caveats: At study baseline, merely a handful of AZD1222 recipients were seropositive.

This clone was detected a few times. The antigen remains unidentified. Per germline, CDR1 MDHEN and CDR2 SYDVKM. The CDR3 spans 15 residues. With 5 bases removed from V and 0 bases from J, the gap between germline ends came to 11 bases. Assay: immunoSEQ multiplex PCR; the TCRdb copy retains only in-frame clones and omits some. Here the sample spans about 97,000 clones, about nine tenths being singletons. The sequencing used peripheral blood, collected on day 0 of AZD1222 vaccination. This receptor was obtained from an adult in good health. The rearrangement links TRBV28 to TRBJ1-5, with a tentative D call TRBD1 (5 bases). The CDR3 loop reads CASSGPGHSNQPQHF. Here the CDR3 DNA reads TGTGCCAGCAGTGGCCCCGGACATAGCAATCAGCCCCAGCATTTT. The variable domain in full, with the rest retrieved from reference TRBV28 and TRBJ1-5, is DVKVTQSSRYLVKRTGEKVFLECVQDMDHENMFWYRQDPGLGLRLIYFSYDVKMKEKGDIPEGYSVSREKKERFSLILESASTNQTSMYLCASSGPGHSNQPQHFGDGTRLSIL.